Here is one TCR beta chain with its context. Its antigen remains unidentified. This entry belongs to a study of T cell responses to AZD1222 COVID-19 vaccine. This table comes from immunoSEQ multiplex PCR, and its TCRdb copy is limited to in-frame clones, with some not included. Among around 99,000 clones, roughly 87% were seen once, and the ten largest hold 10% to 15%. General study results and limits: Donors, mostly white British, included more females; clonal diversity was possibly underestimated.

Deletions cut 2 bases from V and 6 bases from J, with 14 bases between. This CDR3 is built from 15 residues. The V gene's germline CDR1 is MNHEY and CDR2 SVGAGI. This sample comprised peripheral blood, obtained on day 0 of MenACWY control vaccination. The sequence was obtained from an adult in good health. This chain connects TRBV6-5 to TRBJ2-1; D not certain. The CDR3 region has the DNA TGTGCCAGCAGTTACGATCTAGTTGACGGCAATGAGCAGTTCTTC. This sequence encodes CASSYDLVDGNEQFF.